This TCR beta chain comes out of a study of blood T cell repertoires in COVID-19 (TCRdb year 2020). Concerning the study at large: Collaborator samples came from the United States, Italy and Spain and covered acute and convalescent phases of COVID-19. The prospective study material was composed of cDNA or gDNA derived from T cells, B-cell-depleted T cells, or PBMCs. The dataset comprised deeply sampled blood TCRbeta repertoires from subjects exposed to, actively infected with, or recovered from COVID-19. The repertoires were released in a freely available public database intended as a resource for research on the immune response to SARS-CoV-2. Samples were obtained from the ongoing ImmuneRACE study (first 160 participants) and from 1,000 to 1,500 subjects provided by 6 global collaborators. The sample metadata nearly always contained a de-identified subject ID, COVID-19 status, age in years and sex. Where available, HLA class I and class II types were taken from metadata supplied by the sample provider and were not determined by assay-based typing. The research as a whole found: The quantity of clinical and demographic metadata differed by source and by participant and was supplied without curation.

Participants in the prospective study were enrolled through a virtual design, were aged roughly 18 to 100 years, and lived in roughly 24 United States geographic areas. Cohort assignment in the prospective study relied on participant-reported clinical history from a screening survey and a study questionnaire. Exposed participants had been in contact with someone with a PCR-confirmed or clinician-diagnosed COVID-19 case within 2 weeks of study entry. In the prospective study, whole blood, serum and a nasopharyngeal or oropharyngeal swab were collected from each participant by mobile phlebotomists. Participants in the prospective study had the option to provide additional blood draws and questionnaires over a roughly 2-month period. Before DNA extraction, prospective study blood samples were shipped either frozen or at room temperature. V drops 7 bases and J drops 3 bases, leaving 16 bases in between. CDR1 and CDR2, per the germline V gene, are MGHDK and SYGVNS. Reading from cysteine to phenylalanine, the CDR3 counts 15 amino acids. The read is trimmed to its CDR3 DNA, 45 bases read in frame from base 1.

Regarding this clone: Which antigen it targets is not known. Base qualities are missing; no much larger clone stands one base away.

TCRbeta CDR3 regions were amplified from genomic DNA using the immunoSEQ Assay, a bias-controlled multiplex PCR. In the original analysis: The number of nucleated cells in each sample was estimated by amplification of reference gene primers within the assay. To quantify the absolute abundance of each unique TCRbeta CDR3 rearrangement, sequence reads were collapsed and filtered. For each sample, productive Simpson clonality was calculated by taking the square root of Simpson's diversity index across productive rearrangements. Held by TCRdb, this immuneACCESS table contains in-frame sequences only and omits some clones. Under half of the omission traces to an unresolved V gene where checked; the cause of the rest is unknown. V, J and clone size were drawn from that table, and D and trimming were deduced from the DNA. The sample profile shows a few hundred thousand clones; approximately 93% of them were found once. About 0.9% of the sample is taken by the ten largest.

What was sequenced was PBMCs or T cells enriched from blood (not recorded which). The sequence links TRBV25-1 to TRBJ2-1; a weak D assignment points to TRBD1 (5 bases agree). The receptor comes from a woman in her thirties or forties who had been exposed to COVID-19. The CDR3 protein is CASTTTVGLYNEQFF. The nucleotide sequence reads as follows: TGTGCCAGCACCACGACAGTGGGCCTCTACAATGAGCAGTTCTTC.